This T cell receptor beta chain is drawn from a study of T cell repertoires in cytomegalovirus infection. The germline gives CDR1 LNHDA, CDR2 SQIVND (reference sequence). This CDR3 spans 11 amino acids. V lost 9 bases and J lost 7, with 12 bases in between. One entry per CDR3 protein results from TCRdb running MiXCR on the reads. Of fewer than 550,000 distinct CDR3 sequences listed, around 10% were seen once; the top ten hold 10%. Sequenced material: PBMCs. J is TRBJ1-2 and V is TRBV19; no definite D call. This sequence originates from a human donor in good health (CMV status not recorded). Some clones in this sample may be carry-over from other donors' samples. CDR3 protein: CASTGRVGYTF. The CDR3 coding sequence is TGTGCCAGCACCGGACGTGTTGGCTACACCTTC.